The TCR beta chain under discussion was sequenced for a study of blood T cells in healthy people across ages. Combining a sample-barcoded 5' primer with a J-beta primer mix, a second PCR ran for roughly 7 to 11 cycles. The yield of each sample was at least 3 million CDR3-containing paired-end reads. Via MiXCR, TCRdb re-called the 5' RACE reads, giving one row per CDR3 protein. Of around 1.1 million distinct CDR3 sequences detected, around two fifths appear once; the ten largest clones hold roughly 13%. Per germline, CDR1 SGHTA and CDR2 FQGNSA. This CDR3 region has 16 residues. Trimming stripped 1 base from V and 2 bases from J, with 12 bases between. Remarks on this clonotype: Its antigen remains unidentified.

Study observations and caveats: It was not known whether donors were CMV positive (a possible confounder of expanded clonotype changes). Long-lived donors carried more naive CD4+ cells and greater diversity than aged donors. As age increased, TCR beta diversity per million T cells fell in a roughly linear fashion.

Sequenced sample: blood. The chain recombines TRBV7-2 with TRBJ1-5; tentatively, D is TRBD1 (6 bases). This clonotype was obtained from a man in his late teens or twenties in good health. The CDR3 DNA follows: TGTGCCAGCAGCTTAGGGGGGGCTTATGGCAATCAGCCCCAGCATTTT. Amino acid sequence: CASSLGGAYGNQPQHF.